This TCR beta chain was recorded in a study of tumour-infiltrating T cells in Burkitt lymphoma. Study at large: Repertoire clonality predicted overall and progression-free survival.

Per germline, CDR1 PRHDT and CDR2 FYEKMQ (reference sequence). V dropped 7 bases and J dropped 4 bases, with 17 bases sitting between them. CDR3 size: 14 residues. Here immunoSEQ multiplex PCR was the method, and the copy in TCRdb shows in-frame clones only, minus some. The sample lists 11,000 to 15,000 clones, around 80% occurring once. This clone occurred once. The source of this sequence is a human donor with diffuse large B-cell lymphoma. V is TRBV13 and J is TRBJ2-7; tentative D call: TRBD2 (6 bases). Sequencing was performed on tumor tissue. CDR3 amino acids: CASTEGVSSYEQYF. In DNA form, the CDR3 reads TGTGCCAGCACGGAGGGAGTAAGTTCATACGAGCAGTACTTC.